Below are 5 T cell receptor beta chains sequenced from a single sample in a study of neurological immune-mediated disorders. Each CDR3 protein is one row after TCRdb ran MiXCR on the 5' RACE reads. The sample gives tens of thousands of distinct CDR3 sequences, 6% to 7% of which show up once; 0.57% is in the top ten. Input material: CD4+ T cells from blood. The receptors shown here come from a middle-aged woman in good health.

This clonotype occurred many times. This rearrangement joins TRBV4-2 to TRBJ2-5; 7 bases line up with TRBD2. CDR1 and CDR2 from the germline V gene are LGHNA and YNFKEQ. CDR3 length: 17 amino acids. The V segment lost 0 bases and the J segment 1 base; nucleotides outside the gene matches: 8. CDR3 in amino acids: CASSQDSKGGGQETQYF. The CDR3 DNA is TGTGCCAGCAGCCAAGATTCGAAGGGCGGGGGCCAAGAGACCCAGTACTTC.

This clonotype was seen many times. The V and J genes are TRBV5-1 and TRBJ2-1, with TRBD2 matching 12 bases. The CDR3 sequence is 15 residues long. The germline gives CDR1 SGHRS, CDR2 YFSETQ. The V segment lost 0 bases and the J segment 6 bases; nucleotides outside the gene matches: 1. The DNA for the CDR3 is TGCGCCAGCAGCTTGGCGACTAGCGGGAGCAATGAGCAGTTCTTC. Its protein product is CASSLATSGSNEQFF.

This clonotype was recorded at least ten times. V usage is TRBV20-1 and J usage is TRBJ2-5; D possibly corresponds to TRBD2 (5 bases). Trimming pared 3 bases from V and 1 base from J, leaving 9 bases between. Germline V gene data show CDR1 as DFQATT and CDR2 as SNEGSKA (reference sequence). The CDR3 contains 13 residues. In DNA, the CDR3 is TGCAGTGCTAGGGTGGACTCCCAAGAGACCCAGTACTTC. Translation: CSARVDSQETQYF.

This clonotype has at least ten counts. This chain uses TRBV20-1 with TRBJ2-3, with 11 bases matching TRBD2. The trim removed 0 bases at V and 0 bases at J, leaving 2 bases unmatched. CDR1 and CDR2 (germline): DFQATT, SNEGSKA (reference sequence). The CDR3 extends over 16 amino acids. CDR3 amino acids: CSARDLAGGSTDTQYF. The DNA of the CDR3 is TGCAGTGCTAGAGATCTAGCGGGGGGAAGCACAGATACGCAGTATTTT.

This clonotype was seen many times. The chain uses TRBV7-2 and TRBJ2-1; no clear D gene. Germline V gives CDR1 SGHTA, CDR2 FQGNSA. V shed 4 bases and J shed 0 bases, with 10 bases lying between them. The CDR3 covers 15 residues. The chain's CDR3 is CASSSSRSSYNEQFF. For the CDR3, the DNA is TGTGCCAGCAGCTCCAGCCGGAGCTCCTACAATGAGCAGTTCTTC.